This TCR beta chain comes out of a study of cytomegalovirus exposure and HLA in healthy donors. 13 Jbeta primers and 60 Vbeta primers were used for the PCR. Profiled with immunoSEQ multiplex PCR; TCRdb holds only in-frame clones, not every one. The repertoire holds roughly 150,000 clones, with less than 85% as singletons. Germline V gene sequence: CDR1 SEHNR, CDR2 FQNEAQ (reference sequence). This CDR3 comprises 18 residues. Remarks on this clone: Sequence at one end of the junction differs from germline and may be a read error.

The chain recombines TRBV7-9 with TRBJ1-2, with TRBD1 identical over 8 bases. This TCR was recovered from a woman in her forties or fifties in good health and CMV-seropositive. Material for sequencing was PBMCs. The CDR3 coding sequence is TGTTCCAGCAGCTTAGGCTGGACAGGGAGAGATGTGTACTATGGCTACACCTTC. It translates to CSSSLGWTGRDVYYGYTF.